The rows below give T cell receptor beta chains drawn from one sample of a study of tumor-infiltrating lymphocytes in oesophageal squamous cell carcinoma. One entry per CDR3 protein, called by TCRdb with MiXCR from the PCR reads. Among roughly 14,000 distinct CDR3 sequences listed, 46% were seen once. The sequenced sample was blood. These receptors originate from a male donor with esophageal squamous cell carcinoma. Both conserved end residues are part of each CDR3. The D gene is left open where the match is weak. Where a row states a size, it is once, few, many or the class of an expanded clone; other rows omit it.

j_gene,v_gene,d_gene,abundance,CDR3aa,CDR3nt
TRBJ2-7,TRBV27,TRBD2,.,CASSLRTSGEQTYEQYF,TGTGCCAGCAGTTTAAGGACTAGCGGGGAGCAAACCTACGAGCAGTACTTC
TRBJ1-2,TRBV5-1,TRBD1,few,CASSEGRTGRYGYTF,TGCGCCAGCAGCGAGGGGAGGACAGGGAGATATGGCTACACCTTC
TRBJ2-7,TRBV12-3/TRBV12-4,.,.,CASSFRTSYEQYF,TGTGCCAGCAGTTTTCGAACCTCCTACGAGCAGTACTTC
TRBJ2-5,TRBV7-4,TRBD1,.,CASSRDRQETQYF,TGTGCCAGCAGCCGGGACAGACAAGAGACCCAGTACTTC
TRBJ2-5,TRBV7-3,TRBD1,.,CASSLKPSPPGQTSVGTQYF,TGTGCCAGCAGCTTAAAGCCCTCTCCCCCGGGACAGACGTCCGTGGGGACCCAGTACTTC
TRBJ2-1,TRBV11-2,TRBD2,medium-sized,CASSLSPLAGEGEQFF,TGTGCCAGCAGCTTATCCCCACTAGCGGGAGAGGGTGAGCAGTTCTTC
TRBJ2-1,TRBV11-3,TRBD2,many,CASRPGLARDEQFF,TGTGCCAGCAGACCCGGACTAGCTCGGGATGAGCAGTTCTTC
TRBJ2-1,TRBV6-1,.,.,CASSERWGQTMDEQFF,TGTGCCAGCAGTGAGCGCTGGGGACAAACAATGGATGAGCAGTTCTTC
TRBJ2-1,TRBV6-2/TRBV6-3,TRBD2,many,CASSYQRSSGRGNEQFF,TGTGCCAGCAGTTATCAACGGAGTAGCGGGAGGGGTAATGAGCAGTTCTTC
TRBJ2-7,TRBV19,.,.,CASSRSPGASYEQYF,TGTGCCAGTAGTCGGTCGCCAGGGGCCTCCTACGAGCAGTACTTC
TRBJ2-1,TRBV7-2,TRBD2,.,CASSRFVVTSANNEQFF,TGTGCCAGCAGCCGTTTTGTTGTGACTAGCGCAAACAATGAGCAGTTCTTC
TRBJ2-4,TRBV28,.,.,CASSTRQASSSYEQYF,TGTGCCAGCAGTACGAGACAGGCATCTAGCTCCTACGAGCAGTACTTT
TRBJ2-5,TRBV24-1,TRBD1,.,CATSATGGGGETQYF,TGTGCCACCAGTGCCACAGGGGGCGGTGGAGAGACCCAGTACTTC
TRBJ2-1,TRBV28,TRBD2,medium-sized,CASSLYASGNYNEQFF,TGTGCCAGCAGTTTATACGCTAGCGGGAACTACAATGAGCAGTTCTTC
TRBJ1-5,TRBV6-1,TRBD1,many,CASSDQGGQPQHF,TGTGCCAGCAGTGATCAGGGGGGACAGCCCCAGCATTTT
TRBJ2-7,TRBV12-3/TRBV12-4,.,medium-sized,CASSLLIGYEQYF,TGTGCCAGCAGTCTGCTGATAGGTTACGAGCAGTACTTC
TRBJ1-2,TRBV6-6,TRBD1,few,CASSYSAGQGNGYTF,TGTGCCAGCAGTTACTCCGCAGGACAGGGGAATGGCTACACCTTC
TRBJ2-1,TRBV28,TRBD2,.,CASSSTEGLGTEQFF,TGTGCCAGCAGTTCTACCGAGGGACTAGGGACTGAGCAGTTCTTC
TRBJ2-7,TRBV7-2,TRBD2,medium-sized,CASSLAAGGAGEQYF,TGTGCCAGCAGCTTAGCGGCGGGGGGTGCGGGGGAGCAGTACTTC